The rows below give T cell receptor beta chains drawn from one sample of a study of T-cell memory formation after mild COVID-19. In TCRdb, the 5' RACE reads were re-called with MiXCR into one record per CDR3 protein. The data contain about 300,000 distinct CDR3 sequences, roughly 21% of them seen just once; the ten biggest clones take up roughly 21%. Sequencing was done on a sample of PBMCs or a T cell subset sorted from them (not recorded which). The receptors were gathered from a man younger than 30 who had mild COVID-19 (a few samples of this study predate the infection). Cell type and time point are not known. Both conserved end residues are part of each CDR3. Each record gives: V gene, J gene, clone size, CDR3 protein. Size tells how often a clone was seen (once, few, many) or the class of an expanded clone, and some rows leave it out.

V gene: TRBV28
J gene: TRBJ1-2
clone size: NA
CDR3 protein: CASKPLRQGASTTF

V gene: TRBV23-1
J gene: TRBJ2-1
clone size: NA
CDR3 protein: CATTGVGEQFF

V gene: TRBV7-9
J gene: TRBJ2-7
clone size: many
CDR3 protein: CASSLAGGPYEQYF

V gene: TRBV23-1
J gene: TRBJ1-5
clone size: few
CDR3 protein: CASMRGVGRSNQPQHF

V gene: TRBV5-6
J gene: TRBJ2-1
clone size: NA
CDR3 protein: CASSLATALDRNYNEQFF

V gene: TRBV6-2/TRBV6-3
J gene: TRBJ2-3
clone size: NA
CDR3 protein: CASIRGGADTQYF

V gene: TRBV3-1
J gene: TRBJ2-2
clone size: many
CDR3 protein: CASSPTVSTNTGELFF

V gene: TRBV5-1
J gene: TRBJ1-2
clone size: NA
CDR3 protein: CASSLGAGRYGYTF

V gene: TRBV12-3/TRBV12-4
J gene: TRBJ1-1
clone size: NA
CDR3 protein: CAIWRWGGEAFF

V gene: TRBV6-2/TRBV6-3
J gene: TRBJ2-2
clone size: few
CDR3 protein: CASSYPSVHTGELFF

V gene: TRBV5-1
J gene: TRBJ1-4
clone size: NA
CDR3 protein: CASSWGTGEEKLFF

V gene: TRBV29-1
J gene: TRBJ2-2
clone size: NA
CDR3 protein: CSVDSRSAGLNTGELFF

V gene: TRBV6-4
J gene: TRBJ1-1
clone size: few
CDR3 protein: CASSDVGQGPFANTEAFF

V gene: TRBV5-1
J gene: TRBJ2-3
clone size: few
CDR3 protein: CASGTSGDVTQYF

V gene: TRBV5-1
J gene: TRBJ2-1
clone size: few
CDR3 protein: CASSLTVSYNEQFF

V gene: TRBV20-1
J gene: TRBJ2-6
clone size: NA
CDR3 protein: CSARPAGTGGSGANVLTF

V gene: TRBV19
J gene: TRBJ1-4
clone size: few
CDR3 protein: CASSIPGPWGRTNEKLFF

V gene: TRBV3-1
J gene: TRBJ2-3
clone size: few
CDR3 protein: CASSQDLAGGPITDTQYF

V gene: TRBV4-3
J gene: TRBJ2-7
clone size: few
CDR3 protein: CASSQQVPYSTGVEQYF

V gene: TRBV24-1
J gene: TRBJ1-2
clone size: few
CDR3 protein: CATSDSKGNYGYTF

V gene: TRBV28
J gene: TRBJ1-6
clone size: NA
CDR3 protein: CASSPYPLSYNSPLHF

V gene: TRBV6-6
J gene: TRBJ1-1
clone size: few
CDR3 protein: CASRPSGEAFF

V gene: TRBV14
J gene: TRBJ2-3
clone size: few
CDR3 protein: CASSQDQDRSTDTQYF

V gene: TRBV3-1
J gene: TRBJ2-7
clone size: many
CDR3 protein: CASSQGGYEQYF

V gene: TRBV10-1
J gene: TRBJ2-2
clone size: NA
CDR3 protein: CASSDRNTGELFF

V gene: TRBV7-2
J gene: TRBJ2-1
clone size: few
CDR3 protein: CASRQAGHEQFF

V gene: TRBV3-1
J gene: TRBJ1-2
clone size: few
CDR3 protein: CASSHVYRDSGYTF

V gene: TRBV4-3
J gene: TRBJ1-5
clone size: NA
CDR3 protein: CASSTGSRSQPQHF

V gene: TRBV5-6
J gene: TRBJ2-2
clone size: few
CDR3 protein: CASSPNREPNTGELFF

V gene: TRBV7-6
J gene: TRBJ2-3
clone size: NA
CDR3 protein: CASSLDERGGRTDTQYF

V gene: TRBV25-1
J gene: TRBJ2-7
clone size: NA
CDR3 protein: CASSVAGSDEQYF

V gene: TRBV6-4
J gene: TRBJ2-3
clone size: many
CDR3 protein: CASSETSGGADTQYF

V gene: TRBV15
J gene: TRBJ1-3
clone size: few
CDR3 protein: CATSREGARSGNTIYF

V gene: TRBV5-4
J gene: TRBJ1-1
clone size: few
CDR3 protein: CASSITGQGGNTEAFF

V gene: TRBV7-2
J gene: TRBJ2-2
clone size: few
CDR3 protein: CASSLQGLNTGELFF

V gene: TRBV7-9
J gene: TRBJ2-1
clone size: few
CDR3 protein: CASSLHAPVRYEQFF

V gene: TRBV12-3/TRBV12-4
J gene: TRBJ1-1
clone size: NA
CDR3 protein: CASSTESRAFF

V gene: TRBV12-3/TRBV12-4
J gene: TRBJ2-5
clone size: NA
CDR3 protein: CASSSTRDSQETQYF

V gene: TRBV6-2/TRBV6-3
J gene: TRBJ2-7
clone size: NA
CDR3 protein: CASSYSRTASSYEQYF

V gene: TRBV2
J gene: TRBJ1-2
clone size: few
CDR3 protein: CASGAGNYGYTF

V gene: TRBV6-2/TRBV6-3
J gene: TRBJ2-1
clone size: few
CDR3 protein: CASSGVLAGSYNEQFF

V gene: TRBV6-5
J gene: TRBJ1-2
clone size: many
CDR3 protein: CASSYSGQGSFYGYTF

V gene: TRBV11-2
J gene: TRBJ1-1
clone size: few
CDR3 protein: CASSLDTGAGYTEAFF

V gene: TRBV7-2
J gene: TRBJ1-1
clone size: NA
CDR3 protein: CASSRNGGDTEAFF

V gene: TRBV5-1
J gene: TRBJ2-5
clone size: few
CDR3 protein: CASRARQEQETQYF

V gene: TRBV4-1
J gene: TRBJ2-3
clone size: few
CDR3 protein: CASSQEASPSTDTQYF

V gene: TRBV5-5
J gene: TRBJ2-1
clone size: many
CDR3 protein: CASRRLDGSYNEQFF

V gene: TRBV20-1
J gene: TRBJ1-1
clone size: NA
CDR3 protein: CSATNTGPTEAFF

V gene: TRBV6-5
J gene: TRBJ2-3
clone size: NA
CDR3 protein: CANKGGLAGAPTLTDTQYF

V gene: TRBV6-2/TRBV6-3
J gene: TRBJ1-5
clone size: many
CDR3 protein: CASSYEVYQPQHF

V gene: TRBV7-3
J gene: TRBJ2-3
clone size: NA
CDR3 protein: CASSSGLAGYADTQYF

V gene: TRBV7-2
J gene: TRBJ2-2
clone size: NA
CDR3 protein: CASSLALDSQNTGELFF

V gene: TRBV5-6
J gene: TRBJ2-5
clone size: few
CDR3 protein: CASSLGIALETQYF

V gene: TRBV5-1
J gene: TRBJ2-1
clone size: NA
CDR3 protein: CASSLAGARDNEQFF

V gene: TRBV5-1
J gene: TRBJ2-7
clone size: NA
CDR3 protein: CASSSPGGEQYF

V gene: TRBV20-1
J gene: TRBJ1-2
clone size: NA
CDR3 protein: CSATPSSGWDYGYTF

V gene: TRBV7-9
J gene: TRBJ1-1
clone size: NA
CDR3 protein: CASSLARGWNTEAFF

V gene: TRBV4-1
J gene: TRBJ1-1
clone size: NA
CDR3 protein: CASSLWTGLNTEAFF

V gene: TRBV9
J gene: TRBJ1-2
clone size: few
CDR3 protein: CASSTGVPRGGYTF

V gene: TRBV7-3
J gene: TRBJ2-1
clone size: NA
CDR3 protein: CASSPGTSGGAGYNEQFF